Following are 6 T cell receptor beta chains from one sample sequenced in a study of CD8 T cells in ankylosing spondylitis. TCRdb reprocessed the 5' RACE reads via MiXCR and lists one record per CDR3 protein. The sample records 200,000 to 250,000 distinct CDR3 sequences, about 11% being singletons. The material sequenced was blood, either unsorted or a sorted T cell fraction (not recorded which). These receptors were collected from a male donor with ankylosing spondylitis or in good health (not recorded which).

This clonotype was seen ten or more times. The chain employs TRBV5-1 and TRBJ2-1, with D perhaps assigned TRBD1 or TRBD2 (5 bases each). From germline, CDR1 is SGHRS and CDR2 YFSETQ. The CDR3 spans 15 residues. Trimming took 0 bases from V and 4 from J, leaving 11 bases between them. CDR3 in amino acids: CASSLGDPLYNEQFF. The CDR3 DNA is TGCGCCAGCAGCTTGGGGGACCCCCTTTACAATGAGCAGTTCTTC.

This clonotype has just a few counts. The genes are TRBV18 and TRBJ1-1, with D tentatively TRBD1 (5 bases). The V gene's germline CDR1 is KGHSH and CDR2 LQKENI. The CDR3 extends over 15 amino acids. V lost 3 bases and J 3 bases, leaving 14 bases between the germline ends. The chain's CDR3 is CASSPPRGGDTEAFF. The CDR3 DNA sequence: TGTGCCAGCTCACCGCCCCGGGGCGGCGACACTGAAGCTTTCTTT.

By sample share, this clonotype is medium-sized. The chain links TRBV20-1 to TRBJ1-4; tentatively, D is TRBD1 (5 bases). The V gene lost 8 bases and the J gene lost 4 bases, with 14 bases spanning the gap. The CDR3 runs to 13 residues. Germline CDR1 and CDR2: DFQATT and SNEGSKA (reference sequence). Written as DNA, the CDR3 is TGCAGTACGCAGGGATTGGTTAATGAAAAACTGTTTTTT. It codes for CSTQGLVNEKLFF.

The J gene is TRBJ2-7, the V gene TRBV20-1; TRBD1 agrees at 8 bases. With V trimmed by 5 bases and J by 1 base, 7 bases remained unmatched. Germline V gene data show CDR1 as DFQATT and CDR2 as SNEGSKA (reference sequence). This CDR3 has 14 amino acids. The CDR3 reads CSAWGQDSSYEQYF. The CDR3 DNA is TGCAGTGCTTGGGGACAGGACTCTTCCTACGAGCAGTACTTC.

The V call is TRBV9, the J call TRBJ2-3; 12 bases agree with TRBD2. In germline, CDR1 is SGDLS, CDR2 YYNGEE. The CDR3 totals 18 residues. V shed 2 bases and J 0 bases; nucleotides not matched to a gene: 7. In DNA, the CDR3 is TGTGCCAGCAGCGTTGGACTAGCGGGGAAAACGAGCACAGATACGCAGTATTTT. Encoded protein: CASSVGLAGKTSTDTQYF.

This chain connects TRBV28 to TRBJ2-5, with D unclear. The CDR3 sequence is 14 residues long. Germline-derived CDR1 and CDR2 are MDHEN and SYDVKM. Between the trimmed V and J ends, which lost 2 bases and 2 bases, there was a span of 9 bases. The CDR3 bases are TGTGCCAGCAGTTTAATTGCGGCTCAAGAGACCCAGTACTTC. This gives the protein CASSLIAAQETQYF.